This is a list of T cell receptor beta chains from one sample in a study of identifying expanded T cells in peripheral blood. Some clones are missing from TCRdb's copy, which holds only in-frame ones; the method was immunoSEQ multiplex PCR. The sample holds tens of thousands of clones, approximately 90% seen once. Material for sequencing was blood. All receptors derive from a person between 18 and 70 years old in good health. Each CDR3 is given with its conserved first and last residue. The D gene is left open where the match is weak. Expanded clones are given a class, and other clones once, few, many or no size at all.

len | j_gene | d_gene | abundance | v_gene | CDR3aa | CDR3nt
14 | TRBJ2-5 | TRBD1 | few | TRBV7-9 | CASSSTGPGETQYF | TGTGCCAGCAGCTCGACAGGGCCTGGGGAGACCCAGTACTTC
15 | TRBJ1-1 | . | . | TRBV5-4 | CASSLVIAGDTEAFF | TGTGCCAGCAGCTTGGTAATAGCGGGGGACACTGAAGCTTTCTTT
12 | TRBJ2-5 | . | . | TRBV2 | CASSGLLETQYF | TGTGCCAGCAGCGGGCTCCTAGAGACCCAGTACTTC
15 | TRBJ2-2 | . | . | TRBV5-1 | CAGSWGSTGTGELFF | TGCGCCGGCAGTTGGGGGTCCACGGGGACCGGGGAGCTGTTTTTT
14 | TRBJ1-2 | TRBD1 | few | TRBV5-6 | CASSLTGEAYGYTF | TGTGCCAGCAGCTTGACAGGGGAGGCCTATGGCTACACCTTC
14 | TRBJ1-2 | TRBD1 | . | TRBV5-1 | CASSNRDSTYGYTF | TGCGCCAGCAGCAACCGGGACAGCACATATGGCTACACCTTC
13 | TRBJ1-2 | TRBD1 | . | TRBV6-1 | CASARTGNYGYTF | TGTGCCAGCGCCCGGACAGGGAACTATGGCTACACCTTC
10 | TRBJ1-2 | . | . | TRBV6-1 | CASSENGYTF | TGTGCCAGCAGTGAAAATGGCTACACCTTC
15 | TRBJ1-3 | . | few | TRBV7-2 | CASSPQTGSGNTIYF | TGTGCCAGCAGCCCGCAGACAGGCTCTGGAAACACCATATATTTT
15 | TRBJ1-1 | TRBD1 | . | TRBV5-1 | CASSDRGSLNTEAFF | TGCGCCAGCAGCGACAGGGGGAGCCTGAACACTGAAGCTTTCTTT
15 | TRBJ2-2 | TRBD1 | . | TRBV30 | CAWGRQGVITGELFF | TGTGCCTGGGGTCGACAGGGAGTGATCACCGGGGAGCTGTTTTTT
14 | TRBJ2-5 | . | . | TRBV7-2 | CASSQGGVQETQYF | TGTGCCAGCAGCCAAGGTGGGGTCCAAGAGACCCAGTACTTC
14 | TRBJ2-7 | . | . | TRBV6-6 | CASSFPDRAYEQYF | TGTGCCAGCAGTTTCCCCGACCGAGCCTACGAGCAGTACTTC
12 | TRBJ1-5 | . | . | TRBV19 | CASEGWAPALHF | TGTGCCAGTGAGGGGTGGGCGCCGGCACTTCATTTT
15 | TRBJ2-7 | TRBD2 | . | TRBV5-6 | CASRGGLASTYEQYF | TGTGCCAGCCGCGGGGGACTAGCGTCAACCTACGAGCAGTACTTC
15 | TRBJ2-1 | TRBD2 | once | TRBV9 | CASSQTSYSYNEQFF | TGTGCCAGCAGCCAGACTAGCTACTCCTACAATGAGCAGTTCTTC
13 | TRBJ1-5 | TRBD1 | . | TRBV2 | CASNRGRNQPQHF | TGTGCTTCGAACAGGGGGAGGAATCAGCCCCAGCATTTT
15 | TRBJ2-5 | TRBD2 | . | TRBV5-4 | CASSQEAGGPETQYF | TGTGCCAGCAGCCAAGAAGCGGGGGGGCCAGAGACCCAGTACTTC
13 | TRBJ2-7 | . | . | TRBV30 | CAWSQGLGGEQYF | TGTGCCTGGAGCCAAGGACTAGGGGGAGAGCAGTACTTC
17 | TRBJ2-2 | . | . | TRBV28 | CASSSLFGRRNTGELFF | TGTGCCAGCAGTTCCCTCTTTGGACGGAGGAACACCGGGGAGCTGTTTTTT
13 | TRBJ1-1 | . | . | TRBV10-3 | CAISIQTGTEAFF | TGTGCCATCAGTATCCAGACAGGCACTGAAGCTTTCTTT
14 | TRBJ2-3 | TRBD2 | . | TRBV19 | CASRPGGGTDTQYF | TGTGCCAGTAGGCCGGGAGGGGGCACAGATACGCAGTATTTT
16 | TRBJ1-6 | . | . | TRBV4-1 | CASSQDWGRTNSPLHF | TGCGCCAGCAGCCAAGATTGGGGCAGAACTAATTCACCCCTCCACTTT
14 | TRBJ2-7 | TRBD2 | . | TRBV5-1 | CASSLAGGIYEQYF | TGCGCCAGCAGCTTAGCGGGGGGAATCTACGAGCAGTACTTC
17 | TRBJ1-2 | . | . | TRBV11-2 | CASSLDPGGPGRGGYTF | TGTGCCAGCAGCTTAGATCCAGGAGGCCCTGGGCGCGGTGGCTACACCTTC
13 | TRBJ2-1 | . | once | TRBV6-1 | CASSVLGYNEQFF | TGTGCCAGCTCGGTGCTGGGTTACAATGAGCAGTTCTTC
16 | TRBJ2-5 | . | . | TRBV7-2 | CASSPLPASGRETQYF | TGTGCCAGCAGCCCGCTCCCCGCCTCAGGGAGGGAGACCCAGTACTTC
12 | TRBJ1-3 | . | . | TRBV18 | CASSPVGNTIYF | TGTGCCAGCTCACCGGTAGGAAACACCATATATTTT
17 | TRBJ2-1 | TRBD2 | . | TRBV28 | CASIKRGTSGRAPVLFF | TGTGCCAGCATTAAAAGAGGGACTAGCGGGAGGGCCCCGGTGCTGTTCTTC
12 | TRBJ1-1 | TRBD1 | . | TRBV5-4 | CASSLPGQEAFF | TGTGCCAGCAGCTTACCGGGACAGGAAGCTTTCTTT
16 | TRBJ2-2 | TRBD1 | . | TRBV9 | CASSVGTGPNTGELFF | TGTGCCAGCAGCGTAGGGACAGGACCTAACACCGGGGAGCTGTTTTTT
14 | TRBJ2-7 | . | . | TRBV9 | CASSVGGKSYEQYF | TGTGCCAGCAGCGTAGGGGGGAAGTCCTACGAGCAGTACTTC
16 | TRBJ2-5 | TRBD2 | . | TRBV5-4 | CASSTQLAGVRETQYF | TGTGCCAGCAGCACACAACTAGCGGGAGTCAGAGAGACCCAGTACTTC
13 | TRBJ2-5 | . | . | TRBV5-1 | CASSLDRSETQYF | TGCGCCAGCAGCTTGGACAGAAGTGAGACCCAGTACTTC
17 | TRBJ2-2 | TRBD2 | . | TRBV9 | CASSVGSGRALTGELFF | TGTGCCAGCAGCGTAGGTAGCGGGAGGGCCTTGACCGGGGAGCTGTTTTTT